A single sample gave rise to the 3 T cell receptor beta chains below, sequenced in a study of cytomegalovirus exposure and HLA in healthy donors. PCR used 60 Vbeta primers and 13 Jbeta primers. Here immunoSEQ multiplex PCR was the method, and the copy in TCRdb shows in-frame clones only, minus some. Of approximately 210,000 clones listed, around 73% are singletons. Sequencing input: PBMCs. These TCRs come from a woman aged 30 to 39 in good health and CMV-seropositive.

The rearrangement links TRBV18 to TRBJ1-4; 7 positions agree with TRBD1. The CDR3 sequence is 15 residues long. Germline CDR1 reads KGHSH; CDR2 reads LQKENI. Trimming removed 5 bases from V and 4 bases from J; junction bases left unmatched: 7. The CDR3 reads CASSGGTARNEKLFF. The CDR3 bases are TGTGCCAGCTCAGGAGGGACAGCCCGTAATGAAAAACTGTTTTTT.

The chain joins TRBV25-1 to TRBJ1-1; D possibly corresponds to TRBD1 (5 bases). V lost 5 bases and J lost 4, with 11 bases in between. The CDR3 contains 13 residues. The germline V gene has CDR1 MGHDK and CDR2 SYGVNS. CDR3 amino acids: CASSRRDSTEAFF. The CDR3 DNA follows: TGTGCCAGCAGTCGCAGGGATAGCACTGAAGCTTTCTTT.

Only one count was recorded for this clone. V and J are TRBV11-2 and TRBJ2-7; 8 bases are a match to TRBD1. The germline gives CDR1 SGHAT, CDR2 FQNNGV. CDR3 size: 14 residues. V lost 5 bases, J lost 4 bases, and 7 bases stayed unmatched. The DNA for the CDR3 is TGTGCCAGCAGCCGAGTACAGGGGGGTTACGAGCAGTACTTC. Protein sequence: CASSRVQGGYEQYF.